This T cell receptor beta chain was profiled in a study of OX40 agonist ivuxolimab in advanced cancers. Some clones are missing from TCRdb's copy, which holds only in-frame ones; the method was immunoSEQ multiplex PCR. This table has around 80,000 clones, about four fifths appearing once. CDR3 size: 14 residues. The germline V gene encodes CDR1 SGDLS and CDR2 YYNGEE. V was trimmed by 4 bases and J by 1 base, leaving 9 bases between them. This receptor was identified in an adult with an advanced solid tumor such as melanoma, head and neck, liver or kidney cancer. The source material was CD4+ or CD8+ T cells sorted from blood, sampled in a trial of the OX40 agonist ivuxolimab. The chain combines TRBV9 with TRBJ1-3, with a tentative D call TRBD1 (5 bases). The CDR3 loop is CASSPRGSGNTIYF. The CDR3 bases are TGTGCCAGCAGCCCACGGGGGTCTGGAAACACCATATATTTT. Full variable domain (missing parts from reference TRBV9 and TRBJ1-3): DSGVTQTPKHLITATGQRVTLRCSPRSGDLSVYWYQQSLDQGLQFLIQYYNGEERAKGNILERFSAQQFPDLHSELNLSSLELGDSALYFCASSPRGSGNTIYFGEGSWLTVV.